The 3 T cell receptor beta chains presented below share a single source sample, sequenced in a study of OX40 agonist ivuxolimab in advanced cancers. Profiling relied on immunoSEQ multiplex PCR, and the TCRdb table lists in-frame clones only, not all of them. This table has about 82,000 clones, roughly 92% appearing once. The sample was CD4+ or CD8+ T cells sorted from blood, taken in a trial of the OX40 agonist ivuxolimab. The receptors originated from an adult with an advanced solid tumor such as melanoma, head and neck, liver or kidney cancer.

This clone was seen only once. V and J are TRBV7-8 and TRBJ1-4; 8 bases map to TRBD1. The CDR3 loop spans 15 amino acids. The germline V gene has CDR1 SGHVS and CDR2 FQNEAQ. J gave up 4 bases and V 0 bases, and 1 base lay outside the gene matches. The CDR3: CASSLAGTGNEKLFF. Here the CDR3 DNA reads TGTGCCAGCAGCTTAGCTGGGACAGGTAATGAAAAACTGTTTTTT.

V and J are TRBV5-1 and TRBJ1-2, with 10 positions matching TRBD1. The CDR3 runs to 13 residues. CDR1 and CDR2 (germline): SGHRS, YFSETQ. J lost 6 bases, V lost 5 bases, and 4 bases had no gene match. The CDR3 nucleotides read TGCGCCAGCAGGGCCGGGACAGGGGATGGCTACACCTTC. Protein: CASRAGTGDGYTF.

CDR3 in amino acids: CASSFGPDYEQYF. The CDR3 DNA reads TGTGCCAGCAGTTTTGGGCCAGACTACGAGCAGTACTTC. This chain connects TRBV6-5 to TRBJ2-7; D unclear. V shed 4 bases and J shed 3 bases, with 10 bases lying between them. The CDR3 contains 13 residues. Per the germline V gene, CDR1 is MNHEY and CDR2 is SVGAGI.